A selection of T cell receptor beta chains follows, all from one sample in a study of T cell repertoires in cytomegalovirus infection. From the reads, TCRdb called clonotypes with MiXCR, one entry per CDR3 protein. In the table there are about 740,000 distinct CDR3 sequences, roughly 36% of which are singletons. The sample comprised PBMCs. The receptors come from a human donor in good health (CMV status not recorded). Some clones in this sample may be carry-over from other donors' samples. Both conserved end residues are part of each CDR3. D genes are given only for firm matches. Size tells how often a clone was seen (once, few, many) or the class of an expanded clone, and some rows leave it out.

j_call d_call v_call clone_size cdr3_length cdr3_aa cdr3_nt
TRBJ1-2 NA TRBV27 NA 13 CASRRWEGYGYTF TGTGCCAGCAGGAGGTGGGAGGGGTATGGCTACACCTTC
TRBJ2-7 NA TRBV10-3 NA 15 CAISAIWDGSYEQYF TGTGCCATCAGTGCCATTTGGGACGGCTCCTACGAGCAGTACTTC
TRBJ2-5 NA TRBV19 few 14 CASSNRPGRETQYF TGTGCCAGTAGTAATCGTCCAGGGCGGGAGACCCAGTACTTC
TRBJ2-7 NA TRBV15 NA 14 CATKVAGGAYEQYF TGTGCCACCAAAGTCGCAGGGGGGGCCTACGAGCAGTACTTC
TRBJ2-1 TRBD2 TRBV28 NA 16 CASSLERLAGDNEQFF TGTGCCAGCAGTTTGGAGAGACTAGCGGGGGACAATGAGCAGTTCTTC
TRBJ2-3 TRBD2 TRBV7-2 few 18 CASSLTPRTSGAKDTQYF TGTGCCAGCAGCTTAACACCCCGGACTAGCGGGGCAAAAGATACGCAGTATTTT
TRBJ1-2 NA TRBV7-8 many 14 CASGVRVPIIGYTF TGTGCCAGCGGGGTCAGGGTCCCCATAATAGGCTACACCTTC
TRBJ1-1 NA TRBV6-5 NA 14 CASSSTGPDTEAFF TGTGCCAGCAGTTCGACAGGACCAGACACTGAAGCTTTCTTT
TRBJ1-2 NA TRBV28 NA 13 CASNGSPGYCYTF TGTGCCAGCAATGGCTCCCCGGGCTATTGCTACACCTTC
TRBJ2-7 TRBD2 TRBV11-2 few 14 CASSLREGTAEQYF TGTGCCAGCAGCTTAAGGGAGGGCACGGCCGAGCAGTACTTC